This is a list of T cell receptor beta chains from one sample in a study of CD8 T cells in ankylosing spondylitis. TCRdb re-called the 5' RACE reads with MiXCR, one entry per CDR3 protein. The repertoire holds hundreds of thousands of distinct CDR3 sequences, roughly 10% seen once, with 0.51% in the top ten. The sequenced sample was blood, either unsorted or a sorted T cell fraction (not recorded which). The origin of the receptors is a male donor with ankylosing spondylitis. The CDR3 runs from the conserved cysteine through the conserved F or W. A D gene is named only where the DNA matches it firmly. A clone size is listed for some rows: how often the clone was seen (once, few, many), or a class if it is expanded.

TRBV20-1,many,TRBD1,TRBJ1-2,TGCAGTGCTAGACCTATGACAGGGGGCTATGGCTACACCTTC,CSARPMTGGYGYTF
TRBV27,.,.,TRBJ1-4,TGTGCCAGCAGTCCGGGGGCAGGTCTGACCGATGATGAAAAACTGTTTTTT,CASSPGAGLTDDEKLFF
TRBV11-2,.,TRBD2,TRBJ2-5,TGTGCCAGCAGCTTCCTCGTGACTAGCGGGAGACGAGAGACCCAGTACTTC,CASSFLVTSGRRETQYF
TRBV11-2,many,.,TRBJ2-3,TGTGCCAGCAGTGGGGGGTGGATTTGGACAGATACGCAGTATTTT,CASSGGWIWTDTQYF
TRBV29-1,many,.,TRBJ1-1,TGCAGCGTTGAAGTGATTGTGGTGGGGACTGAAGCTTTCTTT,CSVEVIVVGTEAFF
TRBV9,many,.,TRBJ2-5,TGTGCCAGCAGCGTAGAGGGCCTTTCCCCAGAGACCCAGTACTTC,CASSVEGLSPETQYF
TRBV24-1,.,.,TRBJ2-3,TGTGCCACCAGTGATCCGCCCGGGCCTCGGCGGGATACGCAGTATTTT,CATSDPPGPRRDTQYF
TRBV7-9,few,.,TRBJ2-1,TGTGCCAGCAGCTCCGTAATCAATGAGCAGTTCTTC,CASSSVINEQFF
TRBV20-1,few,.,TRBJ1-2,TGCAGTGCTAGTCGGGCAGCTTATGGCTACACCTTC,CSASRAAYGYTF
TRBV28,.,.,TRBJ2-1,TGTGCCAGCAGTCCCCTCTGGAGAAACTCCTACAATGAGCAGTTCTTC,CASSPLWRNSYNEQFF
TRBV20-1,few,TRBD2,TRBJ2-4,TGCAGTGCTAGGACACCGGGGGGAGACATTCAGTACTTC,CSARTPGGDIQYF
TRBV7-9,.,.,TRBJ1-2,TGTGCCAGCAGCAACCGGGACGGGTACTATGGCTACACCTTC,CASSNRDGYYGYTF
TRBV5-5,.,.,TRBJ1-2,TGTGCCAGCAGCTTAACTCCATTGTCTTTGGGTTTATATGGCTACACCTTC,CASSLTPLSLGLYGYTF
TRBV5-1,few,.,TRBJ2-1,TGCGCCAGCAGCTTGGCGGCGGCGGGGGAGCAGTTCTTC,CASSLAAAGEQFF
TRBV7-2,few,.,TRBJ2-4,TGTGCCAGCAGCTGGGTGCAGGTAGCCAAAAACATTCAGTACTTC,CASSWVQVAKNIQYF
TRBV18,few,.,TRBJ2-7,TGTGCCAGCTCACCACTGGGTAGAACCTACGAGCAGTACTTC,CASSPLGRTYEQYF
TRBV20-1,few,TRBD1,TRBJ2-7,TGCAGTGCTCGGAGGGGACAGGGGGGGAACGAGCAGTACTTC,CSARRGQGGNEQYF
TRBV7-2,.,.,TRBJ1-1,TGTGCCAGCAGCTTAGATTTTTACCTCATGAACACTGAAGCTTTCTTT,CASSLDFYLMNTEAFF
TRBV20-1,.,.,TRBJ2-7,TGCAGTGCTAGACTGACCGAGCGTTCATCCTACGAGCAGTACTTC,CSARLTERSSYEQYF
TRBV7-8,.,.,TRBJ2-3,TGTGCCAGCGCTCGGGCCGGCCAGGGGGATACGCAGTATTTT,CASARAGQGDTQYF
TRBV20-1,few,.,TRBJ1-4,TGCAGTGCTAGAGGGACACAGTATGAAAAACTGTTTTTT,CSARGTQYEKLFF
TRBV12-3/TRBV12-4,many,.,TRBJ1-4,TGTGCCAGCAGTCAAGGGACGGTTAATGAAAAACTGTTTTTT,CASSQGTVNEKLFF
TRBV7-2,many,.,TRBJ2-3,TGTGCCAGCAGCTCCCCGGCGGGAACTAGCACAGATACGCAGTATTTT,CASSSPAGTSTDTQYF
TRBV6-1,many,TRBD2,TRBJ2-5,TGTGCCAGCCATCGACTAGCGGGAGGCCCCCCCAGCTCCTTC,CASHRLAGGPPSSF
TRBV29-1,few,TRBD2,TRBJ2-4,TGCAGCGTAGATCCGGGACTAGCCGGCAAAAACATTCAGTACTTC,CSVDPGLAGKNIQYF
TRBV20-1,.,TRBD1,TRBJ1-2,TGCAGTGCTAGTACCGCCCAGGGGGACTATGGCTACACCTTC,CSASTAQGDYGYTF
TRBV10-3,.,TRBD1,TRBJ2-6,TGTGCCATCAGTGAGTCGTCAGGGGGATCTGGGGCCAACGTCCTGACTTTC,CAISESSGGSGANVLTF
TRBV12-3/TRBV12-4,many,.,TRBJ2-7,TGTGCCAGCAGTCCCCCTTACAAGTACGAGCAGTACTTC,CASSPPYKYEQYF
TRBV10-3,.,.,TRBJ1-5,TGTGCCATCAGTGACAGGGGCCAGCCCCAGCATTTT,CAISDRGQPQHF
TRBV12-3/TRBV12-4,.,.,TRBJ1-1,TGTGCCAGCAGTTTAGTCTCGGGGTATGAGGGAGAAGCTTTCTTT,CASSLVSGYEGEAFF
TRBV25-1,.,TRBD1,TRBJ1-6,TGTGCCAGCAGTGACCCTGGGACAGGGGTCTCACCCCTCCACTTT,CASSDPGTGVSPLHF
TRBV2,.,.,TRBJ1-4,TGTGCCAGCAGTTGGGACCTTAATGAAAAACTGTTTTTT,CASSWDLNEKLFF
TRBV4-3,.,.,TRBJ2-5,TGCGCCAGCAGCCAAGGGGCTGCTAGTCTTCAAGAGACCCAGTACTTC,CASSQGAASLQETQYF
TRBV4-2,.,.,TRBJ2-1,TGTGCCAGCATCTCCTTAGCGGAAGAGGGTCGCAATGAGCAGTTCTTC,CASISLAEEGRNEQFF
TRBV9,few,.,TRBJ2-5,TGTGCCAGCAGCGTACCTGGACAGACGGAGACCCAGTACTTC,CASSVPGQTETQYF
TRBV11-2,few,.,TRBJ1-4,TGTGCCAGCAGCCGGACGGTATATAATGAAAAACTGTTTTTT,CASSRTVYNEKLFF
TRBV20-1,.,TRBD1,TRBJ2-3,TGCAGTGCTAGTCGCCGACAGGGAGACACAGATACGCAGTATTTT,CSASRRQGDTDTQYF
TRBV12-3/TRBV12-4,many,.,TRBJ2-7,TGTGCCAGCAGCCCCACGACCTACGAGCAGTACTTC,CASSPTTYEQYF
TRBV5-6,many,.,TRBJ1-2,TGTGCCAGCAGCCGGACTTTATCCAACTATGGCTACACCTTC,CASSRTLSNYGYTF
TRBV6-1,.,.,TRBJ2-7,TGTGCCAGCAGTCGGACTCAGGGCTCCTACGAGCAGTACTTC,CASSRTQGSYEQYF
TRBV12-3/TRBV12-4,few,TRBD2,TRBJ2-1,TGTGCCAGCGTTATTAGGCTAGCGGGGAACAATGAGCAGTTCTTC,CASVIRLAGNNEQFF
TRBV19,.,.,TRBJ2-3,TGTGCCAGTAGTGCAGCGTGGGTCCTGACAGATACGCAGTATTTT,CASSAAWVLTDTQYF
TRBV29-1,.,TRBD1,TRBJ1-1,TGCAGCGTCGATACCGGGACAGGGGAAGCTTTCTTT,CSVDTGTGEAFF
TRBV12-3/TRBV12-4,.,.,TRBJ2-7,TGTGCCAGCAGACCGGGCTACAGCTCCTACGAGCAGTACTTC,CASRPGYSSYEQYF
TRBV20-1,.,TRBD2,TRBJ2-5,TGCAGTGCTAGAGAGCGGGGGGGCCGATTTGTCCAGTACTTC,CSARERGGRFVQYF
TRBV28,.,.,TRBJ1-1,TGTGCCGTAGTAGGGCCTGAGAACACTGAAGCTTTCTTT,CAVVGPENTEAFF
TRBV5-6,.,.,TRBJ2-3,TGTGCCAGCAGCAGCCGGGCAGGGCGCACAGATACGCAGTATTTT,CASSSRAGRTDTQYF
TRBV18,.,.,TRBJ2-5,TGTGCCAGCTCACCAGCGGTAAAGGGGACCCAGTACTTC,CASSPAVKGTQYF
TRBV9,.,TRBD2,TRBJ2-5,TGTGCCAGCAGCGTAGGTGTTGGCGGGGGGGAAGAGACCCAGTACTTC,CASSVGVGGGEETQYF
TRBV4-2,few,TRBD2,TRBJ2-1,TGTGCCAGCAGCCAAGGAGGACTAGCGGGCAATGAGCAGTTCTTC,CASSQGGLAGNEQFF
TRBV6-4,many,.,TRBJ2-2,TGTGCCAGCAGTACCGTGAACACCGGGGAGCTGTTTTTT,CASSTVNTGELFF
TRBV20-1,.,TRBD2,TRBJ2-3,TGCAGTGCTATCCCGGGACTAGCGGGACCCACAGATACGCAGTATTTT,CSAIPGLAGPTDTQYF
TRBV28,few,TRBD2,TRBJ2-5,TGTGCCAGCAGTTGGACTAGCGGGGCCACCGAGGAGACCCAGTACTTC,CASSWTSGATEETQYF
TRBV7-2,many,.,TRBJ2-1,TGTGCCAGCAGCTTAGGTCCGGGGAGCTCCTACAATGAGCAGTTCTTC,CASSLGPGSSYNEQFF
TRBV20-1,.,.,TRBJ2-3,TGCAGTGCTAGTATTCTAAGCCACCCAGATACGCAGTATTTT,CSASILSHPDTQYF
TRBV6-2/TRBV6-3,.,.,TRBJ1-6,TGTGCCAGCAGTTACTTCAGGGATAATTCACCCCTCCACTTT,CASSYFRDNSPLHF
TRBV30,.,.,TRBJ2-5,TGTGCCTGGGCCGGAGGGGGCGGGGAGACCCAGTACTTC,CAWAGGGGETQYF
TRBV6-2/TRBV6-3,few,TRBD2,TRBJ2-7,TGTGCCAGCGGGTTGACTAGCGGGAGAAGTAGCGCCTACGAGCAGTACTTC,CASGLTSGRSSAYEQYF
TRBV11-2,.,.,TRBJ2-7,TGTGCCAGCAGCCGCGGGACAGCTACAGAGCAGTACTTC,CASSRGTATEQYF
TRBV12-3/TRBV12-4,.,.,TRBJ1-2,TGTGCCAGCAGTTTAATCCAGGACGGCTACACCTTC,CASSLIQDGYTF